The sample holds a few counts of the clone carrying this T cell receptor beta chain. Its antigen is unidentified. The record originates from a study of T cells in Graves' hyperthyroidism and ophthalmopathy. General study points: Blood also contained most expanded thyroid clonotypes above 0.001.

TCR beta CDR3 sequences were amplified from RNA transcripts. The HTBI primer set drove a first-round RT-PCR of the TCR CDR3. One entry per CDR3 protein results from TCRdb running MiXCR on the multiplex PCR reads. Here the sample spans about 560,000 distinct CDR3 sequences, around 42% being singletons. Clinicians diagnosed patients from clinical symptoms, serum thyroxine and TRAb, thyroid ultrasound and orbital computed tomography. Sequenced input: peripheral blood or thyroid tissue (not recorded which). This sequence originates from a woman aged 18 to 35 with Graves' hyperthyroidism.

The CDR3 nucleotides read TGTGCCAGCCAGGGGCGACTAGCGGGGTCCTACGAGCAGTACTTC. It encodes CASQGRLAGSYEQYF. The chain joins TRBV7-9 to TRBJ2-7, with TRBD2 matching 11 bases. CDR3 length: 15 residues. CDR1 and CDR2 from the germline V gene are SEHNR and FQNEAQ (reference sequence). The trim removed 8 bases at V and 1 base at J, leaving 7 bases unmatched.